This is a list of T cell receptor beta chains from one sample in a study of T cells in Graves' hyperthyroidism and ophthalmopathy. TCRdb processed the multiplex PCR reads anew with MiXCR; each CDR3 protein has one entry. The sample includes about 770,000 distinct CDR3 sequences, 15% to 20% of them seen just once. The specimen sequenced was blood. These receptors came from a woman aged 45-59 years with Graves' hyperthyroidism that later progressed to Graves' ophthalmopathy. Both conserved end residues are part of each CDR3. Each record gives: D gene, J gene, V gene, CDR3 protein. A D gene is named only where the DNA matches it firmly.

TRBD2 TRBJ2-3 TRBV7-9 CASSLRGGTDTQYF
NA TRBJ1-4 TRBV7-6 CASSYRRGVEEKLFF
TRBD2 TRBJ2-3 TRBV3-1 CASSQVGVVAGGRNTQYF
NA TRBJ1-1 TRBV3-1 CASVDGMNTEAFF
TRBD1 TRBJ2-1 TRBV30 CAWSVISGQGGNEQFF
NA TRBJ1-1 TRBV5-1 CASSLVPGRNTEAFF
TRBD2 TRBJ2-3 TRBV10-3 CATLAGGEDTQYF
NA TRBJ2-1 TRBV27 CASSLYLEYNEQFF
NA TRBJ2-2 TRBV12-5 CASGDTTHNTGELFF
TRBD1 TRBJ2-3 TRBV27 CASSRDRVTDTQYF
TRBD2 TRBJ2-1 TRBV12-5 CASGPEGTTEQFF
NA TRBJ1-4 TRBV5-6 CASSSTAWGPTNEKLFF
NA TRBJ2-6 TRBV19 CASSIDWAGGTSGANVLTF
TRBD2 TRBJ2-6 TRBV20-1 CSARPGRGSGANVLTF
NA TRBJ2-5 TRBV20-1 CSPGETQYF
NA TRBJ1-5 TRBV3-1 CASSQDLTQPQHF
TRBD1 TRBJ1-1 TRBV9 CASSRSRGVTEAFF
NA TRBJ1-6 TRBV6-1 CASSEARRVSPLHF
TRBD2 TRBJ2-1 TRBV7-2 CASSLLRLAGSYNEQFF
TRBD2 TRBJ2-3 TRBV11-2 CASSNSGGVQNTQYF
NA TRBJ1-1 TRBV12-5 CASGLVRGVRDTEAFF
TRBD1 TRBJ1-6 TRBV6-2/TRBV6-3 CASSYSRGLNSPLHF
TRBD1 TRBJ1-6 TRBV3-1 CASTRDSAYNSPLHF
TRBD1 TRBJ2-5 TRBV20-1 CSAKGQGARETQYF
NA TRBJ1-1 TRBV20-1 CSAQGHMNTEAFF
NA TRBJ2-3 TRBV15 CATRQGGGTDTQYF
NA TRBJ1-1 TRBV12-3/TRBV12-4 CASSFRLSTEAFF
NA TRBJ1-4 TRBV9 CASSSTGDATNEKLFF
TRBD2 TRBJ2-3 TRBV24-1 CATSDPGTSGGDTQYF
NA TRBJ2-3 TRBV18 CASSPIAGSTDTQYF
NA TRBJ2-7 TRBV19 CASTMTGSSYEQYF
NA TRBJ2-7 TRBV20-1 CSAPFGGYEQYF
NA TRBJ2-7 TRBV6-1 CASSEPGFSYEQYF
NA TRBJ2-7 TRBV6-5 CASSYAPGAEQYF
NA TRBJ1-6 TRBV30 CAWRRQGSSPLHF
NA TRBJ2-2 TRBV6-2/TRBV6-3 CASSRGRMNTGELFF
TRBD1 TRBJ2-1 TRBV20-1 CSAKGIGRGGLSSYNEQFF
NA TRBJ1-1 TRBV2 CASSGQSIEAFF
TRBD2 TRBJ2-1 TRBV2 CASRAAGGDNEQFF
TRBD1 TRBJ1-5 TRBV2 CASSVDRASNQPRHF
NA TRBJ1-2 TRBV11-2 CASSLDFGANYDYTF
NA TRBJ1-2 TRBV19 CASSIDSFLRDLRGYTF
TRBD2 TRBJ2-3 TRBV9 CASSEQRGGSGTDTQYF
TRBD1 TRBJ1-1 TRBV29-1 CSVAPTGANTEAFF
NA TRBJ2-1 TRBV14 CASSRPGPNYNEQFF
NA TRBJ1-2 TRBV11-2 CAVPVRVINYGYTF
TRBD2 TRBJ2-1 TRBV2 CASKAGGGRNEQFF
TRBD2 TRBJ2-3 TRBV7-2 CASSLSWEGDTQYF
TRBD1 TRBJ1-2 TRBV6-1 CASSRDRDPNYGYTF
NA TRBJ1-1 TRBV12-3/TRBV12-4 CASSLRQAGAFF
NA TRBJ1-2 TRBV6-1 CASSEVAGRFPNYGYTF
TRBD2 TRBJ2-1 TRBV3-1 CASRIEAGGRNEQFF
NA TRBJ1-1 TRBV4-2 CASSQDSTRNTEAFF
NA TRBJ1-1 TRBV18 CASSATELNTEAFF
NA TRBJ2-1 TRBV10-3 CAISESGDRSNEQFF
NA TRBJ1-5 TRBV7-2 CASSLVGDQPQHF
TRBD2 TRBJ2-3 TRBV10-3 CAISDRGAGGPPDTQYF
NA TRBJ1-2 TRBV7-3 CASSRPGRNYGYTF
NA TRBJ1-1 TRBV12-3/TRBV12-4 CASSSDTGWRNTEAFF
NA TRBJ2-5 TRBV3-1 CASSQVVGTYQETQYF